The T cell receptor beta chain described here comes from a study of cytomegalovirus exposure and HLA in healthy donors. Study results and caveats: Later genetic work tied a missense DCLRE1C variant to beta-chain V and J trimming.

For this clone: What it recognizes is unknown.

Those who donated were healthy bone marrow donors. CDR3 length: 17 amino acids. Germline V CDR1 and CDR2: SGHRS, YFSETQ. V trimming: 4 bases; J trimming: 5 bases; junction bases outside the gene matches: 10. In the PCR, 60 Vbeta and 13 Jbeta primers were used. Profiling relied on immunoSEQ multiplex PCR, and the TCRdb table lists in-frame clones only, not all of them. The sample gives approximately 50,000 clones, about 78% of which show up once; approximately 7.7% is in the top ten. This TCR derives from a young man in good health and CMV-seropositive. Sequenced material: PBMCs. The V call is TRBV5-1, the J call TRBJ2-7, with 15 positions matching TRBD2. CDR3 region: CASSPGLAGGEAHEQYF. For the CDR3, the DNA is TGCGCCAGCAGCCCAGGACTAGCGGGGGGGGAGGCCCACGAGCAGTACTTC.